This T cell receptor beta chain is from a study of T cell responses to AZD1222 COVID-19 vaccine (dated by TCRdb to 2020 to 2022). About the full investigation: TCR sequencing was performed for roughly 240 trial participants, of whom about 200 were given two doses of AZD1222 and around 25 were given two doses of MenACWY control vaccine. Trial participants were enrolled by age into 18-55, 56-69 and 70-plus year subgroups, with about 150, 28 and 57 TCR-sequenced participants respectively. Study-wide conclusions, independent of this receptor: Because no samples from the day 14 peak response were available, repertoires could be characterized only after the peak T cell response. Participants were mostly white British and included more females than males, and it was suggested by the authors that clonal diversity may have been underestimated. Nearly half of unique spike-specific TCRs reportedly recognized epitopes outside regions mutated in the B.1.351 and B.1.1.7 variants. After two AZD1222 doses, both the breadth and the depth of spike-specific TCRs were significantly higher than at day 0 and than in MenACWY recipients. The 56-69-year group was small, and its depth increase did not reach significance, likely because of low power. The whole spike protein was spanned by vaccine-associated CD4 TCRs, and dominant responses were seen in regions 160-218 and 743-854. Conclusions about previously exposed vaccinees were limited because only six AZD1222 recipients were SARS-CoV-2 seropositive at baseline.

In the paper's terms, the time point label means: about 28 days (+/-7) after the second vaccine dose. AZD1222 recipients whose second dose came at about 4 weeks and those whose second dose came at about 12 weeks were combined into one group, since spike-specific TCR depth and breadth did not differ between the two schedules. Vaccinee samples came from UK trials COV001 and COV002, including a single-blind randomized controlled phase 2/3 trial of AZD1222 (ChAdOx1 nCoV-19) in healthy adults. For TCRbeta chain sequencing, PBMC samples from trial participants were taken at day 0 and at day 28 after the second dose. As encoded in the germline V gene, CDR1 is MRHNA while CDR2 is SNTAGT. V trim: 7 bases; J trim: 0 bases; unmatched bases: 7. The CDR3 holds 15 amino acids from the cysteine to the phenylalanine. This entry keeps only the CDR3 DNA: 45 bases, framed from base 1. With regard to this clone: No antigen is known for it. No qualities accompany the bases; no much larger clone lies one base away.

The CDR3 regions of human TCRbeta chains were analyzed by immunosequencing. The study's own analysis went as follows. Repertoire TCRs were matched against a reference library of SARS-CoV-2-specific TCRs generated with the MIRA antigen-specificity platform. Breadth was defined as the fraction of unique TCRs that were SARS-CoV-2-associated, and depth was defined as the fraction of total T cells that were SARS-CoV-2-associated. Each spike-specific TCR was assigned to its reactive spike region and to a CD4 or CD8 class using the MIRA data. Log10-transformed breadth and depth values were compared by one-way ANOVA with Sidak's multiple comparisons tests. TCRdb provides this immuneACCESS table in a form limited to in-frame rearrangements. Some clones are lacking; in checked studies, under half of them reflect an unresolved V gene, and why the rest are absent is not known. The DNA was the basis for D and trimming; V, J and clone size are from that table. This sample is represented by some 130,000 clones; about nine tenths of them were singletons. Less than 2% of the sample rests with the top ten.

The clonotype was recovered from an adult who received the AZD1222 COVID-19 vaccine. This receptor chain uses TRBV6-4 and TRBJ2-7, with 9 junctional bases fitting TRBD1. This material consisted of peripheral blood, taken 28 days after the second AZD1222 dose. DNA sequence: TGTGCCAGCACTCCCGGGACAGGGAGCTCCTACGAGCAGTACTTC. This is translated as CASTPGTGSSYEQYF.